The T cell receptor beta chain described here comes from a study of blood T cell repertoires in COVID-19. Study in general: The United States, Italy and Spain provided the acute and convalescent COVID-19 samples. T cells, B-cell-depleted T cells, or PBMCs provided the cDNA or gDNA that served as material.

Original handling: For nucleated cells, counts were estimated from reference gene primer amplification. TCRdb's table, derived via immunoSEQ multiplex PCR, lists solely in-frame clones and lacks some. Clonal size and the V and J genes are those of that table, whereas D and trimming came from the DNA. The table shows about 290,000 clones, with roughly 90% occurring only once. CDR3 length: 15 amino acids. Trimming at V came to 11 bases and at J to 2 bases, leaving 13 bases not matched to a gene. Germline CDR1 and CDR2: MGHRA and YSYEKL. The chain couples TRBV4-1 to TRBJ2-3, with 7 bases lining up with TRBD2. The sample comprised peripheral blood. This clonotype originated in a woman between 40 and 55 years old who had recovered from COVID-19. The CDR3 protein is CASKRGLLLTDTQYF. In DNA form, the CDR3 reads TGCGCCTCTAAACGGGGACTACTACTCACAGATACGCAGTATTTT.